This TCR beta chain was retrieved from a study of blood T cell repertoires in COVID-19. Germline V gives CDR1 MNHEY, CDR2 SVGAGI. CDR3 length: 13 residues. V shed 6 bases and J shed 1 base, with 9 bases lying between them. Per the original data handling: Nucleated cell number was recorded as an estimate derived from reference gene primer amplification. Method: immunoSEQ multiplex PCR; TCRdb's copy keeps in-frame clones and lacks some. V, J and clone size derive from that table, while D and trimming were established from the DNA sequence. The repertoire holds 50,000 to 80,000 clones, with around 83% as singletons.

The chain combines TRBV6-5 with TRBJ1-1, with unresolved D. The material sequenced was peripheral blood. This clonotype originated in a middle-aged man with active COVID-19. DNA of the CDR3: TGTGCCAGCAGCCGAGACTGGAACACTGAAGCTTTCTTT. This translates into CASSRDWNTEAFF.